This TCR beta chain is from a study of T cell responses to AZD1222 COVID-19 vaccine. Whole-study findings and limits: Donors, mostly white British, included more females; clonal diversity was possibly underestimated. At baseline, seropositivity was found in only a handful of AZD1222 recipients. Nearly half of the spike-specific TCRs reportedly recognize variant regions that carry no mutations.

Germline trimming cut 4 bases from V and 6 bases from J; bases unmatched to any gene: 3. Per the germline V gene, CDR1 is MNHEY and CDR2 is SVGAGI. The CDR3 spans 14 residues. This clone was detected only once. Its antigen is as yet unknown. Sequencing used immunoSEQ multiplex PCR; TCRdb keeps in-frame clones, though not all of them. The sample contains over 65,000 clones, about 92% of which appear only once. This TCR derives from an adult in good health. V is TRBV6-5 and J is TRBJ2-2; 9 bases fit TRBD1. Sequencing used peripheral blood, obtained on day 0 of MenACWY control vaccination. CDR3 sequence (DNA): TGTGCCAGCAGTTCGGGACAGGGAGCCGGGGAGCTGTTTTTT. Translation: CASSSGQGAGELFF.